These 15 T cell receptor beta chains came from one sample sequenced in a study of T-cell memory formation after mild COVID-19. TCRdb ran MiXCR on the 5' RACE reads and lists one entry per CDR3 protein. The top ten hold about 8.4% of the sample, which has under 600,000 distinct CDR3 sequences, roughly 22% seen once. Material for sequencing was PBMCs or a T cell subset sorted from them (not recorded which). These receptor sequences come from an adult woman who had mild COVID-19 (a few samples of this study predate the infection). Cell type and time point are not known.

The CDR3 bases are TGCGCCAGCAGCTTGGAAGGGCGCAGATCCTACGAGCAGTACTTC. It is translated as CASSLEGRRSYEQYF. The rearrangement links TRBV5-1 to TRBJ2-7; D remains unclear. Germline assignment: CDR1 SGHRS and CDR2 YFSETQ. Deletions cut 0 bases from V and 1 base from J, with 11 bases between. This CDR3 is 15 amino acids long.

The CDR3 sequence is CASSRLAGGLGEQFF. The CDR3 DNA is TGTGCCAGCAGCAGACTAGCGGGGGGGCTGGGTGAGCAGTTCTTC. The chain combines TRBV12-3 or TRBV12-4 with TRBJ2-1; 14 nucleotides line up with TRBD2. The CDR3 consists of 15 residues. V lost 6 bases, J lost 9 bases, and 7 bases stayed unmatched.

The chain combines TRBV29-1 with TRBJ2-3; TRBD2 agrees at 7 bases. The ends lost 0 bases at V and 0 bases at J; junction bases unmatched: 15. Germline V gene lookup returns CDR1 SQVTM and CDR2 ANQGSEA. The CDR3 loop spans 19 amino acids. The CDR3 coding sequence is TGCAGCGTTGAAGACGGAGCCCCCCAGAGCGGGGTCAGCACAGATACGCAGTATTTT. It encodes CSVEDGAPQSGVSTDTQYF.

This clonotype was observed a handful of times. CDR3 in amino acids: CSAREQGTEAFF. DNA for the CDR3: TGCAGTGCTAGGGAACAGGGGACTGAAGCTTTCTTT. This chain joins TRBV20-1 and TRBJ1-1, with 7 positions matching TRBD1. The CDR3 is 12 amino acids. The ends lost 3 bases at V and 5 bases at J; junction bases unmatched: 3. Germline loops: CDR1 DFQATT, CDR2 SNEGSKA (reference sequence).

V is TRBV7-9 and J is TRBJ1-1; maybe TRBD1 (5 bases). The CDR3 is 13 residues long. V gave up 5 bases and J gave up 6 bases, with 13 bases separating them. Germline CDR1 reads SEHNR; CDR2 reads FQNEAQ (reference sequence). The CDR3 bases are TGTGCCAGCAGCCCCCGGGGGTACCCTGAAGCTTTCTTT. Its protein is CASSPRGYPEAFF.

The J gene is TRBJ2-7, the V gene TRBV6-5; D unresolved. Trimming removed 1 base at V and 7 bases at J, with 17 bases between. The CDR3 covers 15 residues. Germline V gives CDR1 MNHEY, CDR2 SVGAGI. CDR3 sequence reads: CASSYYPFSGIEQYF. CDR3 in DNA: TGTGCCAGCAGTTACTACCCCTTTTCTGGCATTGAGCAGTACTTC.

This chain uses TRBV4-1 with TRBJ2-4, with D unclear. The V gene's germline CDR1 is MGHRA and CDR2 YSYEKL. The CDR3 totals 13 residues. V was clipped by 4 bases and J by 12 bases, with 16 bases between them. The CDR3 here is CASSLEDLEPQYF. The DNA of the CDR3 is TGCGCCAGCAGCCTTGAAGACTTGGAGCCTCAGTACTTC.

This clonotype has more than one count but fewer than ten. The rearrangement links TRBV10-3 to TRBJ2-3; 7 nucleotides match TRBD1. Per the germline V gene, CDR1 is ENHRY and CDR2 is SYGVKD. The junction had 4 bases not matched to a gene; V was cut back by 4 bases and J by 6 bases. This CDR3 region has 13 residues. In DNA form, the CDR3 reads TGTGCCATCAGTGGCACAGGGGTGGATACGCAGTATTTT. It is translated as CAISGTGVDTQYF.

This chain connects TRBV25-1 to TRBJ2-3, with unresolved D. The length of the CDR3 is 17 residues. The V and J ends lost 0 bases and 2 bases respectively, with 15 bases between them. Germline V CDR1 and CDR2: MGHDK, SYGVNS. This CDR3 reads CASSEYAAADFTDTQYF. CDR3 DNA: TGTGCCAGCAGTGAATACGCGGCTGCAGATTTCACAGATACGCAGTATTTT.

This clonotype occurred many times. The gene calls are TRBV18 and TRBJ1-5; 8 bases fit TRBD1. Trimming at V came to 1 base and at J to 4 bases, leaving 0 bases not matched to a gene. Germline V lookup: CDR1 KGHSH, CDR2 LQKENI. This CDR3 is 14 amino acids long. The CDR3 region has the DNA TGTGCCAGCTCACCACGGACAGGGAATCAGCCCCAGCATTTT. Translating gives CASSPRTGNQPQHF.

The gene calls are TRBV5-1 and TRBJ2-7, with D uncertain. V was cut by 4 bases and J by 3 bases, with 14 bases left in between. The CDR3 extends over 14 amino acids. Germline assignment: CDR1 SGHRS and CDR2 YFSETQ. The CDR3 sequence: CASSTESWGYEQYF. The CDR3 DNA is TGCGCCAGCAGCACCGAATCGTGGGGCTACGAGCAGTACTTC.

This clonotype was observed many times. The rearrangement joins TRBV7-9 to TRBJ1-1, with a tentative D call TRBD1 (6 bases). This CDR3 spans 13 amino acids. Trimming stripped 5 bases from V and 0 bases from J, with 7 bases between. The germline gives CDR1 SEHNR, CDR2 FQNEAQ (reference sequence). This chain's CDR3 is CASSQGMNTEAFF. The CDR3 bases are TGTGCCAGCAGCCAGGGGATGAACACTGAAGCTTTCTTT.

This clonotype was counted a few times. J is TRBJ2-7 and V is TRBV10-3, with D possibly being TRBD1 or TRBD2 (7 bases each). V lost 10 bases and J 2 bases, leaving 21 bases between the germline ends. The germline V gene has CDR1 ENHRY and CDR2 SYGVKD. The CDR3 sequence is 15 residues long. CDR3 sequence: CATRGGDSGTYEQYF. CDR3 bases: TGTGCCACCAGGGGAGGGGACAGCGGTACCTACGAGCAGTACTTC.

The chain's CDR3 is CASSNTGIGQYF. DNA of the CDR3: TGTGCCAGTAGTAACACAGGGATCGGGCAGTATTTT. The chain combines TRBV19 with TRBJ2-3; a weak D match, TRBD1 (6 bases). Trimming left V 4 bases short and J 11 bases short, with 13 bases between. Germline values: CDR1 LNHDA, CDR2 SQIVND (reference sequence). The CDR3 is 12 amino acids. Together with reference TRBV19 and TRBJ2-3, the CDR3 gives the full variable domain: DGGITQSPKYLFRKEGQNVTLSCEQNLNHDAMYWYRQDPGQGLRLIYYSQIVNDFQKGDIAEGYSVSREKKESFPLTVTSAQKNPTAFYLCASSNTGIGQYFGPGTRLTVL.

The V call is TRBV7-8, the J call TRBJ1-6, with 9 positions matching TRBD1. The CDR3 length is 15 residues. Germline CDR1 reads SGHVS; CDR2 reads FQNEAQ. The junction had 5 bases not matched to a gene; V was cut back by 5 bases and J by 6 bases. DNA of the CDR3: TGTGCCAGCAGCCCCGGGACAGGGTTTAATTCACCCCTCCACTTT. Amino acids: CASSPGTGFNSPLHF.